This T cell receptor beta chain was sequenced in a study of cytomegalovirus exposure and HLA in healthy donors. Study context: Falling in the Caucasian-associated ancestry cluster were about four fifths of under 500 genotyped donors.

With 60 Vbeta and 13 Jbeta primers, the PCR was carried out. Per the study methods: Tens of millions of unique TCR beta chains, 9 million to 12 million shared, were counted in a later analysis. Some clones are missing from TCRdb's copy, which holds only in-frame ones; the method was immunoSEQ multiplex PCR. D and trimming were read from the DNA, whereas the V and J calls and clone size are those reported in that table. The table shows around 130,000 clones, with less than 85% occurring only once. The germline CDR1 and CDR2 sequences are MNHNY and SVGAGI (reference sequence). Between the trimmed V and J ends, which lost 6 bases and 7 bases, there was a span of 15 bases. The CDR3 is made up of 13 amino acids.

This clonotype was obtained from a male donor in good health and CMV-seronegative. Sequencing was done on a sample of PBMCs. J is TRBJ1-1 and V is TRBV6-6; perhaps TRBD1 as D (6 bases). The CDR3 loop is CASSSTGSGEAFF. The CDR3 region has the DNA TGTGCCAGCAGCTCAACAGGGTCGGGTGAAGCTTTCTTT.